This record looks at one TCR beta chain sequence and its context. Its specific antigen is unknown. No quality values exist for individual bases; no much larger clone is one base distant. Library generation was performed with the immunoSEQ multiplex PCR assay. The multiplex PCR relied on a mix of 60 forward primers for TCR Vbeta segments and 13 reverse primers for TCR Jbeta segments. Amplification of the CDR3 region of rearranged TCR beta genes was performed with a multiplex PCR assay on genomic DNA. The amplified TCR beta libraries were sequenced on the Illumina HiSeq System as 87-base-pair reads. In the authors' own workflow: A later analysis counted around 72 million unique TCR beta chains across the approximately 700 repertoires, and some 11 million of these chains were shared by at least two donors. Raw reads were error-corrected and collapsed into unique sequences with a nearest-neighbor algorithm that merged closely related sequences to remove PCR and sequencing errors. CDR3 sequences were aligned to IMGT reference sequences to assign V, D and J gene segments. For a sequence to be retained, a match of at least six nucleotides was required to both a V gene segment and a J gene segment. Rearrangements were called productive when the CDR3 lacked stop codons and stayed in frame with V and J; all others were non-productive. CDR3 was defined by IMGT convention, running from the second conserved V-encoded cysteine to the conserved J-encoded phenylalanine. Sequences without an unambiguous match to a single V gene segment were excluded from the earlier analysis of several hundred of the donors. An earlier analysis of fewer than 750 of the donors classified V segments as functional when productive rearrangements were above 56.7% and as segregating when the standard deviation between donors was above 5%. A statistical classification framework was developed to diagnose cytomegalovirus status using the catalog of TCR beta chain sequences. In a later analysis, TCR nucleotide sequences were compared against IMGT/GENE-DB human TR gene sequences so that V and J genes could be assigned. The TCRdist pipeline was used in a later analysis to assign CDR3 sequences and most-parsimonious VDJ recombination scenarios. In a later analysis, every TCR beta chain was defined by the combination of its CDR3 amino acid sequence and its V-gene family, and reads without a unique V-gene family were dropped. As a way to deal with suspected cross-contamination and a sequencing artifact, a later analysis dropped 450 to 600 nucleotide sequences that were highly shared and had low generation probability. A later analysis calculated a clonal expansion index for each public chain from normalized within-repertoire ranks of inferred template counts. A later analysis computed generation probabilities with a VDJ recombination model fitted to out-of-frame rearrangements, and checked the results against IGoR. In a later analysis, hypergeometric tests were used to score TCR-TCR, TCR-HLA and TCR-CMV co-occurrence, with a repertoire-size bias correction applied to TCR pairs. False discovery rates were estimated in a later analysis by permuting HLA or CMV assignments 20 times. In a later analysis, co-occurring TCRs were grouped using DBSCAN, with TCRdist sequence similarity added in when clustering inside HLA-allele-positive subsets. For co-occurrence clustering, repertoires with fewer than 30,000 or more than 120,000 public chains were excluded, along with four to six repertoires with anomalous nucleotide sharing. What TCRdb holds here is the immuneACCESS table cut down to in-frame rearrangements. Part of the clones is not present; checked against another copy, under half of the missing clones reflect an unresolved V gene, and the others are unexplained. That table gives V, J and clone size, and the DNA gave D and trimming. A total of approximately 150,000 clones appear in this sample, roughly 87% of them only once. The ten top clones hold approximately 6% of the sample.

This sample was taken from a study of cytomegalovirus exposure and HLA in healthy donors (dated 2017 in TCRdb). Regarding the study in general: An earlier analysis of 550 to 700 of the donors reported approximately 290 Gb of sequence data and 117 million unique TCR beta sequences from roughly 200 million T cells. An early release covering more than 500 HLA-typed donors comprised about 320 gigabases of sequencing data and tens of millions of unique TCR sequences. Of the roughly 400 genotyped donors, roughly 80% were placed in the genetic ancestry cluster associated with self-reported Caucasian donors. The study was designed to test whether signatures of past pathogen exposure could be identified by cataloging public T cell receptors. The T cell repertoires of several hundred subjects were profiled by immunosequencing and related to cytomegalovirus serostatus. A separate validation cohort of about 110 different subjects was used in addition to the approximately 670-subject first cohort. To predict cytomegalovirus infection status, the study brought together high-throughput TCR immunosequencing, statistical association of individual TCRs with disease status, and machine learning. A later analysis re-analyzed previously published TCR beta repertoires from roughly 690 donors and added high-resolution HLA genotyping to study TCR occurrence patterns. Rather than using new phenotypic data, the later analysis identified candidate immune exposures from TCR beta sequences and from how often those sequences occurred across donors. To decide whether each TCR beta V gene segment behaved as functional or pseudogenic, an earlier analysis of fewer than 750 of the donors relied on high-throughput TCR beta sequencing. Donor age, sex, ethnicity and CMV serostatus were collected together with the repertoire data. A later genetic analysis used genome-wide SNP genotypes for about three fifths of the 666 donors, treating that subset as a discovery cohort. All discovery cohort repertoires had been generated on a single sequencing platform. Both class I and class II loci were covered by HLA typing, at four-digit resolution. Typing coverage differed by locus: A, B, C, DRB1 and DQB1 were typed in roughly 629-640 donors, DQA1 in 500 to 550, DPA1 in approximately 600, and DPB1 in 472. Roughly five DR-DQ haplotypes were treated as single units for association and clustering because of strong linkage in the cohort. Among 398 genotyped donors of the cohort, an average of approximately 230,000 unique TCR beta nucleotide sequences were sequenced per donor, roughly 20% of them non-productive. Overall study results and their limits: A group of highly shared sequence variants was considered likely to be a technical artifact of the sequencing pipeline. Strong co-occurrence of HLA alleles, especially DR and DQ, made assigning TCR associations to individual alleles difficult. A later analysis reported that several top co-occurrence clusters appeared linked to parvovirus B19, influenza, CMV and Epstein-Barr virus. In a later analysis, most CMV-associated TCR beta chains were found to appear HLA-restricted, with HLA associations seemingly driven largely by CMV exposure. Correlated functional status among segregating V segments might be attributable to linkage disequilibrium, but an unknown experimental factor could not be ruled out. HLA typing was unavailable for some donors at each locus, so association tests used only the typed subset. A later analysis associated 16,951 TCR beta sequences with specific HLA alleles at a false discovery rate of 0.05. For the cohort, immune exposure information was limited to CMV serostatus. In a later analysis, the rate of TCR association differed among HLA loci, with DRB1 alleles having the most associated TCRs and HLA-C alleles having the fewest. Most TCR sequences were seen in very few donors, while some public TCRs were found in many individuals. A further reported finding was that TCR beta sequences accurately predicted the HLA-A and HLA-B alleles for most subjects in the first cohort. A few of the identified cytomegalovirus-associated TCR beta chains were confirmed in vitro to be specific for cytomegalovirus antigens. In an earlier analysis of more than 450 of the donors, most TCR beta V segments were observed in productive rearrangements about 87% or about 30% of the time, broadly matching IMGT annotations. The earlier analysis of some 540 of the donors excluded seventeen rarely observed V segments, including chromosome 9 orphons, because counts were too low. The study listed 150 to 200 TCR beta chains as associated with cytomegalovirus. The classifier was reported to diagnose cytomegalovirus status with high specificity and sensitivity in both the original and validation cohorts. Presence/absence analyses assumed roughly uniform sequencing depth across donors, an assumption that may not hold. According to the authors, the approach could potentially be generalized to other disease states and immunological phenotypes. This cohort had only TCR beta chains sequenced, and the lack of alpha or paired-chain data limited which features could be detected. A later analysis found that HLA-associated TCR beta chains were more clonally expanded and had lower generation probabilities than equally common non-associated chains. Some IMGT-functional V segments, including TRBV6-2 and TRBV6-3, could not be told apart with the 87-base-pair reads, so those segments were excluded. According to a later genetic analysis, donors in an Asian-associated ancestry cluster had fewer N-insertions in productive TCRs than the approximately 610-donor mean. V-gene and J-gene trimming of TCR beta chains was associated with a missense DCLRE1C variant in a later genetic analysis, and the association was replicated in an independent cohort.

Compared with germline, V lacks 5 bases and J lacks 5 bases; bases without a gene match: 11. The CDR3 runs 15 residues from the cysteine to the phenylalanine. Left in the record is the CDR3 DNA by itself, 45 bases read in frame from the first base. Sequences LNHDA (CDR1) and SQIVND (CDR2) are obtained from the germline V gene (reference sequence). The cohort was made up of approximately 670 healthy bone marrow donors. At the time of sampling, all cohort members were nominally healthy, though unrecorded immune exposures were likely present. The donor was CMV seropositive and belonged to the group of 250 to 350 seropositive cohort members. A peripheral blood sample was provided by each donor, and peripheral blood mononuclear cells were used for TCR beta sequencing. Genomic DNA was extracted from the blood cell samples with the Qiagen DNeasy Blood Extraction Kit.

The sample taken for sequencing was PBMCs. The rearrangement joined TRBV19 to TRBJ1-2; TRBD1 agrees with 7 junctional bases. The clonotype was recovered from a man younger than 45 in good health and CMV-seropositive. For the CDR3, the sequence is CASSLLGQVQYGYTF. The DNA reads as follows: TGTGCCAGTAGTCTCCTCGGACAGGTTCAATATGGCTACACCTTC.